These 21 T cell receptor beta chains originate from one sample sequenced in a study of cytomegalovirus exposure and HLA in healthy donors. Researchers ran the PCR with 60 Vbeta and 13 Jbeta primers. Repertoires were generated with immunoSEQ multiplex PCR, while TCRdb's copy carries only in-frame clones and drops some. The data show some 150,000 clones, 75% to 85% seen once. Sequencing used PBMCs. The receptor set was obtained from a man aged 45-65 years in good health and CMV-seronegative.

V usage is TRBV14 and J usage is TRBJ1-1; D may be TRBD1 (5 bases). Per germline, CDR1 SGHDN and CDR2 FVKESK. This CDR3 contains 15 residues. V lost 5 bases to trimming and J lost 5 bases, with 18 bases between them. CDR3 amino acids: CASSEDISRSTEAFF. In DNA, the CDR3 is TGTGCCAGCAGCGAGGACATCTCGAGGTCTACTGAAGCTTTCTTT.

For this clone: This CDR3 is also generated by other DNA sequences in the sample. The rearrangement links TRBV5-1 to TRBJ1-1; D uncertain. Germline loops: CDR1 SGHRS, CDR2 YFSETQ. The CDR3 length is 13 residues. Between the trimmed V and J ends, which lost 2 bases and 1 base, there was a span of 6 bases. The CDR3 sequence: CASSFSGNTEAFF. In DNA, the CDR3 is TGCGCCAGCAGCTTTAGCGGGAACACTGAAGCTTTCTTT.

V gene TRBV29-1 combines with J gene TRBJ1-3; maybe TRBD1 (5 bases). Trimming shortened V by 5 bases and J by 0 bases, and 8 bases separated the two germline ends. This CDR3 contains 13 residues. From germline, CDR1 is SQVTM and CDR2 ANQGSEA. DNA of the CDR3: TGCAGCGTTAGAAGGGGCTCTGGAAACACCATATATTTT. Translation: CSVRRGSGNTIYF.

This chain links TRBV11-3 with TRBJ2-1, with D perhaps matching TRBD2 (6 bases). Per the germline V gene, CDR1 is SGHNT and CDR2 is YENEEA. The CDR3 is 13 amino acids. Trimming cost V 2 bases and J 6 bases, with 8 bases left between them. CDR3 region: CASSLKTSNEQFF. The CDR3 DNA follows: TGTGCCAGCAGCTTAAAGACTAGCAATGAGCAGTTCTTC.

The J gene is TRBJ1-2, the V gene TRBV9, with D unclear. V lost 2 bases, J lost 4 bases, and 6 bases lay in between. The V gene's germline CDR1 is SGDLS and CDR2 YYNGEE. This CDR3 comprises 12 residues. This chain's CDR3 is CASSVSGYGYTF. The CDR3 DNA follows: TGTGCCAGCAGCGTCTCGGGCTATGGCTACACCTTC.

This chain links TRBV27 with TRBJ2-7, with D possibly TRBD1 on 7 matching bases. CDR3 size: 14 residues. Trimming removed 1 base at V and 5 bases at J, with 12 bases between. Germline assignment: CDR1 MNHEY and CDR2 SMNVEV (reference sequence). CDR3 sequence reads: CASSLLGGGNEQYF. DNA for the CDR3: TGTGCCAGCAGTTTATTAGGGGGCGGGAACGAGCAGTACTTC.

This clone was detected once. This chain connects TRBV6-5 to TRBJ1-1; no definite D call. V was cut by 8 bases and J by 1 base, with 5 bases left in between. The CDR3 consists of 11 residues. Germline V gene sequence: CDR1 MNHEY, CDR2 SVGAGI. In nucleotides, the CDR3 is TGTGCCAGCTGGAGGAACACTGAAGCTTTCTTT. This encodes CASWRNTEAFF.

The chain employs TRBV5-1 and TRBJ1-1; D ambiguous. V was cut by 5 bases and J by 0 bases, with 17 bases left in between. In germline, CDR1 is SGHRS, CDR2 YFSETQ. The CDR3 consists of 16 residues. The CDR3 region is CASRDGNGGMNTEAFF. In DNA form, the CDR3 reads TGCGCCAGCAGGGACGGTAATGGAGGGATGAACACTGAAGCTTTCTTT. The full variable domain, completed using reference TRBV5-1 and TRBJ1-1, is KAGVTQTPRYLIKTRGQQVTLSCSPISGHRSVSWYQQTPGQGLQFLFEYFSETQRNKGNFPGRFSGRQFSNSRSEMNVSTLELGDSALYLCASRDGNGGMNTEAFFGQGTRLTVV.

This clone was detected once. V usage is TRBV5-1 and J usage is TRBJ2-7; tentative D call: TRBD1 (6 bases). The CDR3 is 13 residues long. Looked up from germline, CDR1 is SGHRS and CDR2 is YFSETQ. Trimming pared 4 bases from V and 2 bases from J, leaving 10 bases between. The CDR3 sequence: CASSRQDPYEQYF. CDR3 sequence (DNA): TGCGCCAGCAGCCGACAGGACCCCTACGAGCAGTACTTC.

This chain connects TRBV4-1 to TRBJ2-1, with D uncertain. The CDR3 is made up of 14 amino acids. The V end lost 0 bases, the J end lost 7 bases, and 10 bases lay between the germline ends. CDR1 MGHRA and CDR2 YSYEKL come from the germline V gene. In DNA form, the CDR3 reads TGCGCCAGCAGCCAAGAACTTTTCAATAATGAGCAGTTCTTC. Translation gives CASSQELFNNEQFF.

The gene calls are TRBV5-4 and TRBJ2-2; D might be TRBD1 (5 bases). Deletions cut 0 bases from V and 4 bases from J, with 10 bases between. There are 15 residues in the CDR3. Germline V gene data show CDR1 as SGHNT and CDR2 as YYREEE (reference sequence). This CDR3 reads CASSLDQGSTGELFF. In nucleotides, the CDR3 is TGTGCCAGCAGCTTGGACCAGGGTAGCACCGGGGAGCTGTTTTTT.

The chain links TRBV5-4 to TRBJ2-2; TRBD1 matches at 11 bases. CDR3 length: 15 amino acids. CDR1 is SGHNT and CDR2 is YYREEE in the germline V gene (reference sequence). V lost 2 bases, J lost 6 bases, and 3 bases stayed unmatched. Here the CDR3 DNA reads TGTGCCAGCAGCTTACGGGACAGGGGGTCCGGGGAGCTGTTTTTT. Its protein product is CASSLRDRGSGELFF.

The CDR3 DNA reads TGTGCCTGGAGGGGGACACTCTCCTACAATGAGCAGTTCTTC. This translates into CAWRGTLSYNEQFF. This chain connects TRBV30 to TRBJ2-1; D may be TRBD1 (6 bases). The CDR3 has 14 residues. Looked up from germline, CDR1 is GTSNPN and CDR2 is SVGIG (reference sequence). Trimming pared 3 bases from V and 0 bases from J, leaving 9 bases between.

The genes are TRBV6-1 and TRBJ1-5; no firm D call. The CDR3 extends over 12 amino acids. Trimming removed 6 bases at V and 1 base at J, with 4 bases between. CDR1 is MNHNS and CDR2 is SASEGT in the germline V gene. CDR3 in DNA: TGTGCCAGCAGCGAGAGCAATCAGCCCCAGCATTTT. As protein: CASSESNQPQHF.

The J gene is TRBJ2-3, the V gene TRBV7-3, with 7 bases matching TRBD2. V shed 5 bases, J shed 0 bases, and the junction held 5 bases outside the gene matches. The germline V gene has CDR1 SGHTA and CDR2 FQGTGA. This CDR3 is 15 amino acids long. CDR3 region: CASSGDSGSTDTQYF. CDR3 nucleotide sequence: TGTGCCAGCAGCGGGGATAGCGGGAGCACAGATACGCAGTATTTT. Filled out from reference TRBV7-3 and TRBJ2-3, the complete variable domain reads GAGVSQTPSNKVTEKGKYVELRCDPISGHTALYWYRQSLGQGPEFLIYFQGTGAADDSGLPNDRFFAVRPEGSVSTLKIQRTERGDSAVYLCASSGDSGSTDTQYFGPGTRLTVL.

V is TRBV7-3 and J is TRBJ2-1; 8 positions agree with TRBD2. The CDR3 extends over 16 amino acids. Germline V CDR1 and CDR2: SGHTA, FQGTGA. V was clipped by 5 bases and J by 4 bases; unmatched bases: 10. The CDR3 DNA sequence: TGTGCCAGCAGCCGAATTCCGGGGGGGCCTTACAATGAGCAGTTCTTC. Protein sequence: CASSRIPGGPYNEQFF.

This chain connects TRBV6-1 to TRBJ2-7; the match to TRBD1 covers 8 bases. V was clipped by 3 bases and J by 3 bases; unmatched bases: 7. This CDR3 comprises 15 residues. Looked up from germline, CDR1 is MNHNS and CDR2 is SASEGT. The CDR3 spells CASSDTGGGGYEQYF. The CDR3, as DNA: TGTGCCAGCAGTGATACAGGGGGTGGCGGCTACGAGCAGTACTTC.

V and J are TRBV6-5 and TRBJ2-2; D might be TRBD1 (6 bases). CDR1 and CDR2 from the germline V gene are MNHEY and SVGAGI. The germline V and J ends were trimmed by 0 bases and 4 bases, with 12 bases remaining between them. This CDR3 is 16 amino acids long. The CDR3 nucleotides read TGTGCCAGCAGTTACTCAGTCAGGGGTAGCACCGGGGAGCTGTTTTTT. It yields the protein CASSYSVRGSTGELFF.

This sequence joins TRBV9 and TRBJ2-3, with TRBD1 identical over 8 bases. V lost 1 base, J lost 6 bases, and 7 bases stayed unmatched. The CDR3 has 15 amino acids. Germline loops: CDR1 SGDLS, CDR2 YYNGEE. CDR3 sequence (DNA): TGTGCCAGCAGCGTAAGACAGGGGAGATCGGATACGCAGTATTTT. It translates to CASSVRQGRSDTQYF.

The CDR3 nucleotides read TGTGCCAGCAGTTTTTCCTCGAGCTTGCAGCCCCAGCATTTT. This encodes CASSFSSSLQPQHF. The chain is built from TRBV27 and TRBJ1-5; D uncertain. Germline values: CDR1 MNHEY, CDR2 SMNVEV (reference sequence). CDR3 length: 14 amino acids. V lost 3 bases and J 7 bases, leaving 13 bases between the germline ends.

This chain joins TRBV2 and TRBJ2-5; tentatively, D is TRBD1 (6 bases). Per germline, CDR1 SNHLY and CDR2 FYNNEI. The CDR3 totals 14 residues. V gave up 5 bases and J gave up 1 base, with 11 bases separating them. CDR3 residues: CASSLGQFQETQYF. The CDR3 bases are TGTGCCAGCAGTCTCGGACAGTTCCAAGAGACCCAGTACTTC. The full variable domain, completed using reference TRBV2 and TRBJ2-5, is EPEVTQTPSHQVTQMGQEVILRCVPISNHLYFYWYRQILGQKVEFLVSFYNNEISEKSEIFDDQFSVERPDGSNFTLKIRSTKLEDSAMYFCASSLGQFQETQYFGPGTRLLVL.